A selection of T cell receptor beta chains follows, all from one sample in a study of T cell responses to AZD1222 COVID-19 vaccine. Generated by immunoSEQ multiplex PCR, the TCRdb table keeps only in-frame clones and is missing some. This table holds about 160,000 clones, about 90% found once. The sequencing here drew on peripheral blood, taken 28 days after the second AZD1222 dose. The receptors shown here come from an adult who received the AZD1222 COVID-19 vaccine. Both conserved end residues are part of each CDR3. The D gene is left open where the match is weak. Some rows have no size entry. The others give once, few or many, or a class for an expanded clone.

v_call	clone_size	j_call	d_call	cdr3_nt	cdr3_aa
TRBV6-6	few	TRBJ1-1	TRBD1	TGTGCCAGCAGAGACAGGGGCATGAACACTGAAGCTTTCTTT	CASRDRGMNTEAFF
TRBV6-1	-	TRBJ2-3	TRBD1	TGTGCCAGCAGTGATTCAGACAGGGTCACAGATACGCAGTATTTT	CASSDSDRVTDTQYF
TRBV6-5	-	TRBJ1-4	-	TGTGCCACCAAACGCGGGTTAGGTGAAAAACTGTTTTTT	CATKRGLGEKLFF
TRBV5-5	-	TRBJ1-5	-	TGTGCCAGCAGCTTTGGGCGGGACATAAACGGCAATCAGCCCCAGCATTTT	CASSFGRDINGNQPQHF
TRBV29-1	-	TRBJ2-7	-	TGCAGCGTTATTCCAGGGGATTATAACCCCTACGAGCAGTACTTC	CSVIPGDYNPYEQYF
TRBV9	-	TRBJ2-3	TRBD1	TGTGCCAGCAGCGCCCCCCCCGGACAGGGTAATTGGGATACGCAGTATTTT	CASSAPPGQGNWDTQYF
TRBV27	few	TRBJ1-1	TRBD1	TGTGCCAGCAGTGGGGACAGGGGAGAAGCTTTCTTT	CASSGDRGEAFF
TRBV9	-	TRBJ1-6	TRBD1	TGTGCCAGCAGCGGGGGCACAGGGGCAGATTCACCCCTCCACTTT	CASSGGTGADSPLHF
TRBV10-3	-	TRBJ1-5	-	TGTGCCATCAGTGTGCAGGATCATCAGCCCCAGCATTTT	CAISVQDHQPQHF
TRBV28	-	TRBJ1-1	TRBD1	TGTGCCAGCAGTTTATACGGACAGGGGGTTATCTTT	CASSLYGQGVIF
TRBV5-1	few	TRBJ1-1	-	TGCGCCAGCAGTTCGTTAAGGGTCGGCATGAACACTGAAGCTTTCTTT	CASSSLRVGMNTEAFF
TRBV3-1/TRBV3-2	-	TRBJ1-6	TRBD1	TGTGCCAGCAGCCAAGATCGGACAGGGTATTCACCCCTCCACTTT	CASSQDRTGYSPLHF
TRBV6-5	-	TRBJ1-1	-	TGTGCCAGCAGTTCTCTGATCACAGGTGAAGCTTTCTTT	CASSSLITGEAFF
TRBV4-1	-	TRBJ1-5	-	TGCGCCAGCAGCCATTTGTGGCAGGTGGGACAGCCCCAGCATTTT	CASSHLWQVGQPQHF
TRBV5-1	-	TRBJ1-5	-	TGCGCCAGCAGCGTGAACCCAGATCTAGGCCAGCCCCAGCATTTT	CASSVNPDLGQPQHF
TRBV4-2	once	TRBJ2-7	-	TGTGCCAGCAGCCAAGATCGTACAGGGTTTAATCACGAGCAGTACTTC	CASSQDRTGFNHEQYF
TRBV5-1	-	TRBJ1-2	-	TGCGCCAGCAGCTTGGGAGACGCTTATGGCTACACCTTC	CASSLGDAYGYTF
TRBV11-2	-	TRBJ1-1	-	TGTGCCAGCAGCCTTCAGTCGACAGAGACTGAAGCTTTCTTT	CASSLQSTETEAFF
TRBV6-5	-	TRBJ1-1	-	TGTGCCAGCATGATTGGGACTGAAGCTTTCTTT	CASMIGTEAFF
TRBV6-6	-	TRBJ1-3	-	TGTGCCAGCAGTTACTCAGGGATCTCTGGAAACACCATATATTTT	CASSYSGISGNTIYF
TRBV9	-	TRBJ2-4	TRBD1	TGTGCCAGCAGCCCCTGGACAGGGGAAGGGAGCATTCAGTACTTC	CASSPWTGEGSIQYF
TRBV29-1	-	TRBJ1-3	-	TGCAGCGTTGTTGCTCCCTACTCTGGAAACACCATATATTTT	CSVVAPYSGNTIYF
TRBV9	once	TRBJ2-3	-	TGTGCCAGCAGCTATATGGGGCTCACGGCTACGCAGTATTTT	CASSYMGLTATQYF
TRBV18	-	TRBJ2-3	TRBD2	TGTGCCAGCTCACCAGGGACTAGCGGGGTGGCCGATACGCAGTATTTT	CASSPGTSGVADTQYF
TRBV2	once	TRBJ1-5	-	TGTGCCAGCCTGGCCGGCCTCGGGTATCAGCCCCAGCATTTT	CASLAGLGYQPQHF
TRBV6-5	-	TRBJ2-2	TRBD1	TGTGCCAGCAGTCTCTCCGGGACAGGTCCCGGGGAGCTGTTTTTT	CASSLSGTGPGELFF
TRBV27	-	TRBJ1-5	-	TGTGCCAGCAGTGACAAGGGCTGGGCTCAGCCCCAGCATTTT	CASSDKGWAQPQHF
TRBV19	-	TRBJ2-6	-	TGTGCCAGTAGTCCGCAGGGGACCGACTACTCTGGGGCCAACGTCCTGACTTTC	CASSPQGTDYSGANVLTF
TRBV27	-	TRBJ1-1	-	TGTGCCAGCAGTCCTCAGGGGATTTCGAACACTGAAGCTTTCTTT	CASSPQGISNTEAFF
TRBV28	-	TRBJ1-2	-	TGTGCCAGCAGTTTAGGTCGAGCAGGGGCCTTCGGGGGCTACACCTTC	CASSLGRAGAFGGYTF
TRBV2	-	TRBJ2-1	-	TGTGCCAGCTTGGGGGTTGAAGAGCAGTTCTTC	CASLGVEEQFF
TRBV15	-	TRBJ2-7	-	TGTGCCACCGGACGGGGCAGGATAGGGGACGAGCAGTACTTC	CATGRGRIGDEQYF
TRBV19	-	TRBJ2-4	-	TGTGCCAGTAGGGAAAGCGAGGCCCAGAAGTCCAAAAACATTCAGTACTTC	CASRESEAQKSKNIQYF
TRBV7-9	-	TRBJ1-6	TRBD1	TGTGCCAGCAGCCGGGGACAGGGGGCCTCCTATAATTCACCCCTCCACTTT	CASSRGQGASYNSPLHF
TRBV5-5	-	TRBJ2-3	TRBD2	TGTGCCAGCAGCAACGCGGGGGGCACAGATACGCAGTATTTT	CASSNAGGTDTQYF
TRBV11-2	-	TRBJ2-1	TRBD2	TGTGCCAGCAGCTTAGTCCCCGGGACTAGCAAGTTCTTC	CASSLVPGTSKFF
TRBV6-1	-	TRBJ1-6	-	TGTGCCAGCAGTGATCCGTCCACCGTTCTCCTCCACTTT	CASSDPSTVLLHF
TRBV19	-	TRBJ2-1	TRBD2	TGTGCCAGCGGGGGGGGTGAGCAGTTCTTC	CASGGGEQFF
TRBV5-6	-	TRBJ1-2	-	TGTGCCAGCAGCTTGTATCAGGCAGGGGGCTACACCTTC	CASSLYQAGGYTF
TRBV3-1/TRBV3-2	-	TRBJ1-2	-	TGTGCCAGCAGCCAAGTCGACCGATATGGCTACACCTTC	CASSQVDRYGYTF
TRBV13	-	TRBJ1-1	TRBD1	TGTGCCAGCAGCTTAGAGTCCGGCAGGGGGGGTACTGAAGCTTTCTTT	CASSLESGRGGTEAFF
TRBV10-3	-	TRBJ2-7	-	TGTGCCATCAGAGACCAGCAGACCGGGACCAAGCCCCAATACGAGCAGTACTTC	CAIRDQQTGTKPQYEQYF
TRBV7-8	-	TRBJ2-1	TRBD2	TGTGCCAGCAGCTTATTCAGCGGGGGGTTGAATGAGCAGTTCTTC	CASSLFSGGLNEQFF
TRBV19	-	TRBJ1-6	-	TGTGCCAGTAGTATGAATCCCAATTCACCCCTCCACTTT	CASSMNPNSPLHF
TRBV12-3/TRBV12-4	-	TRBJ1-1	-	TGTGCCAGCCGTACTCGCGCTGAAGCTTTCTTT	CASRTRAEAFF
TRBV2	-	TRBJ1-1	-	TGTGCCAGCAGTCTAACAGGTATGAACACTGAAGCTTTCTTT	CASSLTGMNTEAFF
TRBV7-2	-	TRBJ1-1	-	TGTGCCAGCAGCTCATACATGAACACTGAAGCTTTCTTT	CASSSYMNTEAFF
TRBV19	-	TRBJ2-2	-	TGTGCCAGTAGTATCCGAAGGGGCCCCGGGGAGCTGTTTTTT	CASSIRRGPGELFF
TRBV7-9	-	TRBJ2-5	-	TGTGCCAGCAGCTTAAACAGTTACCAAGAGACCCAGTACTTC	CASSLNSYQETQYF
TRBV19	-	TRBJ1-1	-	TGTGCCAGTAGTATTCTCCAAAACACTGAAGCTTTCTTT	CASSILQNTEAFF
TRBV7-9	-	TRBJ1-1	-	TGTGCCAGCAGCCCCGGGACACAGAACACTGAAGCTTTCTTT	CASSPGTQNTEAFF
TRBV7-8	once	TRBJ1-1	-	TGTGCCAGCAGTCCGGTACCGAACACTGAAGCTTTCTTT	CASSPVPNTEAFF
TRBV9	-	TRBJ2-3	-	TGTGCCAGCAGCGTACGACCGGACTTGGCCATTTTCACAGATACGCAGTATTTT	CASSVRPDLAIFTDTQYF
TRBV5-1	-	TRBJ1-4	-	TGCGCCAGCAGCTTAACCGGGACATACGAAAAACTGTTTTTT	CASSLTGTYEKLFF